The T cell receptor (beta chain) under discussion was sequenced for a study of T cell changes during pregnancy in multiple sclerosis (dated by TCRdb to between 2017 and 2020). Regarding the study in general: Changes in the T cell repertoire over the course of pregnancy were examined in this study in women with multiple sclerosis.

Reading the germline V gene (reference sequence) gives CDR1 GTSNPN and CDR2 SVGIG. Deletion took 6 bases off V and 2 bases off J, with a span of 11 bases between the germline ends. The CDR3 measures 13 amino acids from cysteine to phenylalanine. The sequence is cut down to CDR3 DNA, 39 bases in frame from base 1. Of note for this clone: The antigen it recognizes is unknown. No base quality values were provided; no much bigger clone lies one nucleotide off.

The receptor library was made with the immunoSEQ multiplex PCR assay. TCRdb stores this immuneACCESS table with in-frame sequences only. Part of the clones is absent; in the studies checked, under half of the shortfall reflects unresolved V genes, and no reason is known for the rest. Here the sample has roughly 100,000 clones; about nine tenths occur a single time. The top ten clonotypes cover approximately 0.76% of the sample. This clonotype originated in a female donor in good health, enrolled as a control in a pregnancy study. The sequencing here drew on peripheral blood, taken in the second trimester of pregnancy. The chain employs TRBV30 and TRBJ2-1, with TRBD2 as a weak D call on 6 bases. The DNA sequence is as follows: TGTGCCTGTCGGGAGTCTGCCTACAATGAGCAGTTCTTC. It is translated as CACRESAYNEQFF.